This T cell receptor (beta chain) was recovered during a study of cytomegalovirus exposure and HLA in healthy donors. Primers included in the PCR were 60 Vbeta and 13 Jbeta primers. Clones were sequenced by immunoSEQ multiplex PCR, and TCRdb holds only the in-frame ones, with some missing. The table shows about 120,000 clones, with about 8.6% occurring only once. The table lists this clone with a few counts. The CDR3 consists of 13 residues. Per the germline V gene, CDR1 is SGHRS and CDR2 is YFSETQ. The V gene lost 3 bases and the J gene lost 1 base, with 7 bases spanning the gap. This TCR was recovered from a woman in her thirties or forties in good health and CMV-seropositive. The V and J genes are TRBV5-1 and TRBJ1-1, with D perhaps matching TRBD1 (6 bases). Sequencing input: PBMCs. The CDR3 reads CASSYRANTEAFF. DNA for the CDR3: TGCGCCAGCAGCTACAGGGCGAACACTGAAGCTTTCTTT.